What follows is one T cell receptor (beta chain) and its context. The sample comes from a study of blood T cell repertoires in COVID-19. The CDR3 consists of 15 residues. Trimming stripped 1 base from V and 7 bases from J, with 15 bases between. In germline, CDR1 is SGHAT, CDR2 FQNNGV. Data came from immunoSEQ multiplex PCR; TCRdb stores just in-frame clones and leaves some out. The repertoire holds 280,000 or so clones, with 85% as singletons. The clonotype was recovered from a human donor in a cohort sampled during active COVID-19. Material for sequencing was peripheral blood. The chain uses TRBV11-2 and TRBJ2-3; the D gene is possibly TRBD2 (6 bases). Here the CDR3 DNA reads TGTGCCAGCAGCTTAGTCATCAGCGGGTTGAATACGCAGTATTTT. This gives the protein CASSLVISGLNTQYF.